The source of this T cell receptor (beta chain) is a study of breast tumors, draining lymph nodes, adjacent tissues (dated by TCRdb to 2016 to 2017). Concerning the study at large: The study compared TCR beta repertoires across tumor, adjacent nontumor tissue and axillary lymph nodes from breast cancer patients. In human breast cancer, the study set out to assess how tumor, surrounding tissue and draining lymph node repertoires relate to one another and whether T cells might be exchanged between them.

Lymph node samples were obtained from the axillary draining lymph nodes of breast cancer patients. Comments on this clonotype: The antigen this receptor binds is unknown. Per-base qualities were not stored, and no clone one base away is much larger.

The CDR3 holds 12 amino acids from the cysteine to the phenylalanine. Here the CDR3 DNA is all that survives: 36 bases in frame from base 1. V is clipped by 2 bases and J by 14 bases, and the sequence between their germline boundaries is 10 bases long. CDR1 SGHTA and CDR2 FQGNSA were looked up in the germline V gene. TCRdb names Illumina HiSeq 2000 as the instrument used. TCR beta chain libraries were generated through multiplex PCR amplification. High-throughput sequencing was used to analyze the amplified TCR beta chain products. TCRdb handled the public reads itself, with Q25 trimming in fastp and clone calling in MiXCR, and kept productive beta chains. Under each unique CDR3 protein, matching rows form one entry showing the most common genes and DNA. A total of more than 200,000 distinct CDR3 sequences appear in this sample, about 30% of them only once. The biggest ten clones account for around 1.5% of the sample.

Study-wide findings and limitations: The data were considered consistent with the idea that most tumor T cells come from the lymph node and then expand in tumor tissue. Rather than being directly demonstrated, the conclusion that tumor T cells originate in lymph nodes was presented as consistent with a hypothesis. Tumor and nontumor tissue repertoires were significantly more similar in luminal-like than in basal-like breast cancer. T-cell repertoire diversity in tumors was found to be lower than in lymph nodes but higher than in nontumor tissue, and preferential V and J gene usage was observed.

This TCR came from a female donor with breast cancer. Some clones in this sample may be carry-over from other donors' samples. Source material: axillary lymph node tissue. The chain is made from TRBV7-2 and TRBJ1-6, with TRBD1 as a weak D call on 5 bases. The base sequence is TGTGCCAGCAGCTTAACGGGGGTTACCCTCCACTTT. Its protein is CASSLTGVTLHF.